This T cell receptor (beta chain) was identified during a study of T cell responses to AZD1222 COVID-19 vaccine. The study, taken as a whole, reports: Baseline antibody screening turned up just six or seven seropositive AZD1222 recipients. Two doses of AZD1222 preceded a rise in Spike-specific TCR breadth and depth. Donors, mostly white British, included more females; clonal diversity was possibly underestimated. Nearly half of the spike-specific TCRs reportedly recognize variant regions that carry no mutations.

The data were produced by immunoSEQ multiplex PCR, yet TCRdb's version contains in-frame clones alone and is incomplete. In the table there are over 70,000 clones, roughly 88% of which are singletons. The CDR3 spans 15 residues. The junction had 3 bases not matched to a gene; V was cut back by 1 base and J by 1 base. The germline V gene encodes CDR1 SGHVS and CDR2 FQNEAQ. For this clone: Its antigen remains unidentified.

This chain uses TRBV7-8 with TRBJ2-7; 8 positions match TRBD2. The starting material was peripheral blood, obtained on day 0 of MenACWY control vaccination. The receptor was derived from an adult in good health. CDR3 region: CASSLVTSESYEQYF. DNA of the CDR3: TGTGCCAGCAGCTTAGTGACTAGCGAGTCCTACGAGCAGTACTTC.